The 14 T cell receptor beta chains below all came from one sample that was sequenced in a study of identical twins (TCRdb year 2016). Libraries were prepared through 5' RACE. Reads for this sample came from an Illumina HiSeq 2000. TCRdb cleaned the public reads at Q25 with fastp, built clones with MiXCR and kept in-frame beta chains. Entries that share a CDR3 protein sequence are merged under the most common genes and DNA. The sample records about 520,000 distinct CDR3 sequences, approximately 22% of which are singletons. Jointly, the top ten make up around 0.9% of the sample. This sample was shared with a second study, whose subject was T cells expressing NK-cell markers.

Sequencing was done on a sample of CD4+ T cells sorted from blood. The source is a woman between 18 and 29 years old in good health.

The chain links TRBV5-1 to TRBJ2-7; TRBD1 is a possible D gene (5 bases). Trimming took 0 bases from V and 5 from J, leaving 12 bases between them. This CDR3 spans 14 amino acids. Germline CDR1 and CDR2: SGHRS and YFSETQ. The CDR3 loop reads CASSLDRPPNEQYF. As DNA, the CDR3 is TGCGCCAGCAGCTTGGACAGGCCACCGAACGAGCAGTACTTC.

V is TRBV11-2 and J is TRBJ2-7, with D uncertain. V was pared by 4 bases and J by 4 bases, with 14 bases between. This CDR3 is built from 14 residues. Germline V gene data show CDR1 as SGHAT and CDR2 as FQNNGV. The CDR3 DNA reads as TGTGCCAGCAGCTACAGCACGGGTTTATACGAGCAGTACTTC. Translation gives CASSYSTGLYEQYF.

This clonotype was seen ten or more times. The V call is TRBV5-1, the J call TRBJ1-2, with TRBD1 identical over 7 bases. Unmatched junction bases numbered 7, after V lost 5 bases and J lost 3 bases. CDR1 is SGHRS and CDR2 is YFSETQ in the germline V gene. There are 14 residues in the CDR3. The CDR3: CASSPGDRYYGYTF. The CDR3, as DNA: TGCGCCAGCAGTCCCGGGGACAGATACTATGGCTACACCTTC.

The chain has TRBV6-2 or TRBV6-3 and TRBJ2-5; 13 nucleotides match TRBD2. With 4 bases clipped from V and 0 bases from J, the junction kept 8 bases outside the gene matches. Germline CDR1 MNHEY, CDR2 SVGEGT. The CDR3 has 18 residues. In DNA, the CDR3 is TGTGCCAGCAGTTCTCGGCAGGGACTAGCGGGGAACCAAGAGACCCAGTACTTC. Translated: CASSSRQGLAGNQETQYF.

The table lists this clonotype with a few counts. The V gene is TRBV20-1, the J gene TRBJ2-1; D tentatively reads TRBD1 or TRBD2 (7 bases each). Germline CDR1 DFQATT, CDR2 SNEGSKA (reference sequence). The V end was cut by 6 bases, the J end by 8 bases, with 14 bases between. This CDR3 is built from 12 residues. The CDR3 spells CSARSGTDEQFF. The DNA for the CDR3 is TGCAGTGCCCGGAGCGGGACAGATGAGCAGTTCTTC.

V usage is TRBV7-3 and J usage is TRBJ2-1; D perhaps matches TRBD2 (7 bases). The CDR3 covers 16 residues. The V gene's germline CDR1 is SGHTA and CDR2 FQGTGA. Trimming pared 3 bases from V and 3 bases from J, leaving 15 bases between. CDR3 amino acids: CASSFGGGGNYNEQFF. The CDR3 bases are TGTGCCAGCAGCTTTGGGGGGGGCGGAAACTACAATGAGCAGTTCTTC. Looking up the rest from reference TRBV7-3 and TRBJ2-1 gives the full variable domain: GAGVSQTPSNKVTEKGKYVELRCDPISGHTALYWYRQSLGQGPEFLIYFQGTGAADDSGLPNDRFFAVRPEGSVSTLKIQRTERGDSAVYLCASSFGGGGNYNEQFFGPGTRLTVL.

The chain is built from TRBV20-1 and TRBJ2-3; D not resolved. The germline CDR1 and CDR2 sequences are DFQATT and SNEGSKA (reference sequence). V was trimmed by 0 bases and J by 4 bases, leaving 17 bases between them. The CDR3 loop spans 16 amino acids. The CDR3 region has the DNA TGCAGTGCTAGAGAAGGGATATCAACGTCCCCAGATACGCAGTATTTT. Translation: CSAREGISTSPDTQYF.

The chain has TRBV20-1 and TRBJ2-5; D call uncertain. This CDR3 spans 13 amino acids. Germline CDR1 is DFQATT and CDR2 is SNEGSKA (reference sequence). The CDR3 loop reads CSPNKVYQETQYF. The CDR3 DNA is TGCAGCCCTAATAAAGTGTACCAAGAGACCCAGTACTTC.

This chain joins TRBV3-1 and TRBJ2-2, with 7 bases that match TRBD1. The CDR3 is 15 residues long. The germline V gene encodes CDR1 LGHDT and CDR2 YNNKEL (reference sequence). J was trimmed by 4 bases and V by 5 bases; bases with no gene match: 7. The CDR3 protein is CASSVRGRGTGELFF. The CDR3 DNA is TGTGCCAGCAGCGTTAGGGGGCGAGGCACCGGGGAGCTGTTTTTT.

This clonotype was seen many times. The V gene is TRBV7-2, the J gene TRBJ2-4, with D perhaps matching TRBD2 (5 bases). The CDR3 consists of 16 residues. Germline assignment: CDR1 SGHTA and CDR2 FQGNSA. The ends were cut back, 5 bases at V and 0 bases at J, with 14 bases in the middle. Here the CDR3 DNA reads TGTGCCAGCAGCCCTGGGAACGGGGTAGCCAAAAACATTCAGTACTTC. Translating it yields CASSPGNGVAKNIQYF.

This clonotype was seen a handful of times. The chain links TRBV7-2 to TRBJ1-2, with TRBD1 identical over 7 bases. The CDR3 is 13 residues long. CDR1 and CDR2 (germline): SGHTA, FQGNSA. Unmatched junction bases numbered 3, after V lost 5 bases and J lost 3 bases. CDR3 nucleotide sequence: TGTGCCAGCAGCCCTACAGGGGACTATGGCTACACCTTC. Translating it yields CASSPTGDYGYTF.

The chain combines TRBV20-1 with TRBJ2-7, with no clear D. The CDR3 is made up of 12 amino acids. V was cut by 2 bases and J by 2 bases, with 7 bases left in between. Looked up from germline, CDR1 is DFQATT and CDR2 is SNEGSKA (reference sequence). The CDR3 reads CSARSTTYEQYF. DNA of the CDR3: TGCAGTGCTAGATCTACGACCTACGAGCAGTACTTC.

This clonotype was observed a few times. The V and J genes are TRBV29-1 and TRBJ1-1; possibly TRBD1 for D (5 bases). From germline, CDR1 is SQVTM and CDR2 ANQGSEA. Trimming left V 3 bases short and J 1 base short, with 9 bases between. This CDR3 has 13 residues. The CDR3 sequence: CSVDLGGNTEAFF. CDR3 nucleotide sequence: TGCAGCGTTGACTTGGGGGGGAACACTGAAGCTTTCTTT.

This chain links TRBV12-3 or TRBV12-4 with TRBJ2-2; 7 positions agree with TRBD1. The V segment lost 5 bases and the J segment 7 bases; nucleotides outside the gene matches: 4. The length of the CDR3 is 13 residues. The CDR3 sequence is CASSGRGSGELFF. The CDR3 DNA reads as TGTGCCAGCAGTGGCAGGGGGAGCGGGGAGCTGTTTTTT.